Each of the 22 T cell receptor beta chains below was sequenced from the same sample in a study of OX40 agonist ivuxolimab in advanced cancers. Assay: immunoSEQ multiplex PCR; the TCRdb copy retains only in-frame clones and omits some. The data contain roughly 100,000 clones, around 84% of them seen just once; the ten biggest clones take up 1% to 1.3%. Sample: CD4+ or CD8+ T cells sorted from blood, taken in a trial of the OX40 agonist ivuxolimab. All receptors come from an adult with an advanced solid tumor such as melanoma, head and neck, liver or kidney cancer.

The V call is TRBV12-5, the J call TRBJ2-2; perhaps TRBD2 as D (7 bases). This CDR3 is built from 17 residues. Looked up from germline, CDR1 is LGHNT and CDR2 is FRNRAP. V lost 0 bases to trimming and J lost 0 bases, with 11 bases between them. In DNA, the CDR3 is TGTGCTAGTGGTTTGGTTGGCGGGGGCCCGAACACCGGGGAGCTGTTTTTT. Protein: CASGLVGGGPNTGELFF.

This clone was seen only a few times. The chain has TRBV5-1 and TRBJ1-5; D gene unclear. The germline V gene encodes CDR1 SGHRS and CDR2 YFSETQ. The CDR3 is 14 residues long. With 3 bases removed from V and 7 bases from J, the gap between germline ends came to 14 bases. CDR3 nucleotide sequence: TGCGCCAGCAGCTCGGGCCCCGACGGACAGCCCCAGCATTTT. It codes for CASSSGPDGQPQHF. The full variable domain, with the rest looked up from reference TRBV5-1 and TRBJ1-5, is KAGVTQTPRYLIKTRGQQVTLSCSPISGHRSVSWYQQTPGQGLQFLFEYFSETQRNKGNFPGRFSGRQFSNSRSEMNVSTLELGDSALYLCASSSGPDGQPQHFGDGTRLSIL.

The chain joins TRBV28 to TRBJ1-2, with 7 bases aligning to TRBD1. Per germline, CDR1 MDHEN and CDR2 SYDVKM. This CDR3 has 12 residues. Unmatched junction bases numbered 7, after V lost 11 bases and J lost 4 bases. The CDR3 here is CAVLGGSYGYTF. CDR3 DNA: TGTGCCGTTTTAGGGGGCAGCTATGGCTACACCTTC.

The CDR3 DNA reads as TGTGCCAGTAGTATCAACCCTCCGGGAGCGGGTCATTCACCCCTCCACTTT. Its translation: CASSINPPGAGHSPLHF. The chain joins TRBV19 to TRBJ1-6; D ambiguous. Germline-derived CDR1 and CDR2 are LNHDA and SQIVND (reference sequence). V was shortened by 3 bases and J by 8 bases, with 20 bases between the two germline ends. The CDR3 runs to 17 residues.

There are a few counts of this clone. The chain employs TRBV28 and TRBJ2-1, with D perhaps matching TRBD2 (5 bases). V gave up 1 base and J gave up 5 bases, with 9 bases separating them. CDR3 size: 14 residues. Germline CDR1 reads MDHEN; CDR2 reads SYDVKM. CDR3 DNA: TGTGCCAGCAGTTTATACTCCGGGGACAATGAGCAGTTCTTC. Encoded protein: CASSLYSGDNEQFF.

The V call is TRBV10-3, the J call TRBJ1-1; D might be TRBD1 (5 bases). The CDR3 runs to 12 residues. Germline-derived CDR1 and CDR2 are ENHRY and SYGVKD. Trimming removed 4 bases at V and 3 bases at J, with 6 bases between. The CDR3 DNA reads TGTGCCATCAGTGGGGACTACACTGAAGCTTTCTTT. Translating gives CAISGDYTEAFF.

This clone occurred a few times. The CDR3 coding sequence is TGTGCCCGGACAGGACTGAACACTGAAGCTTTCTTT. Amino acid sequence: CARTGLNTEAFF. The rearrangement uses TRBV30 and TRBJ1-1; 7 nucleotides line up with TRBD1. The length of the CDR3 is 12 residues. After removal of 8 bases from V and 0 bases from J, the junction contained 3 bases not matched to a gene. CDR1 is GTSNPN, CDR2 SVGIG, per germline (reference sequence).

This chain links TRBV9 with TRBJ1-6; 8 nucleotides align to TRBD1. This CDR3 spans 15 amino acids. The germline V gene has CDR1 SGDLS and CDR2 YYNGEE. Germline trimming cut 4 bases from V and 7 bases from J; bases unmatched to any gene: 7. CDR3 loop: CASSTRTGLNSPLHF. CDR3 nucleotide sequence: TGTGCCAGCAGCACCAGGACAGGGTTGAATTCACCCCTCCACTTT.

V is TRBV6-5 and J is TRBJ2-7, with a tentative D call TRBD1 (6 bases). Trimming removed 6 bases at V and 4 bases at J, with 19 bases between. Germline assignment: CDR1 MNHEY and CDR2 SVGAGI. The CDR3 consists of 15 residues. CDR3 sequence reads: CASRKGQNIGYEQYV. Written as DNA, the CDR3 is TGTGCCAGCAGGAAAGGACAGAACATCGGGTACGAGCAGTACGTC.

This chain connects TRBV7-9 to TRBJ1-2; D not certain. CDR3 length equals 12 residues. CDR1 and CDR2 (germline): SEHNR, FQNEAQ (reference sequence). V lost 5 bases, J lost 8 bases, and 12 bases lay in between. The CDR3 bases are TGTGCCAGCAGCCCCTCGTTTGGCGGCTACACCTTC. It codes for CASSPSFGGYTF.

This rearrangement joins TRBV6-5 to TRBJ2-7; the D gene is possibly TRBD2 (5 bases). Germline CDR1 reads MNHEY; CDR2 reads SVGAGI. V dropped 0 bases and J dropped 3 bases, with 15 bases sitting between them. CDR3 length: 16 amino acids. The CDR3 bases are TGTGCCAGCAGTTACTCGATTTCCGGGGTATACTACGAGCAGTACTTC. Its protein is CASSYSISGVYYEQYF.

J is TRBJ2-1 and V is TRBV19, with 12 bases identical to TRBD2. With V trimmed by 3 bases and J by 0 bases, 6 bases remained unmatched. This CDR3 spans 18 amino acids. CDR1 is LNHDA and CDR2 is SQIVND in the germline V gene (reference sequence). In DNA, the CDR3 is TGTGCCAGTAGTATTAAAAGGGGACTAGCGGGCTCCTACAATGAGCAGTTCTTC. Protein product: CASSIKRGLAGSYNEQFF.

The chain combines TRBV4-3 with TRBJ1-1; D might be TRBD1 (5 bases). Germline assignment: CDR1 LGHNA and CDR2 YSLEER. Trimming removed 0 bases at V and 2 bases at J, with 13 bases between. This CDR3 is built from 16 residues. The CDR3 region has the DNA TGCGCCAGCAGCCAAGATCTCGGAACAGGCAACACTGAAGCTTTCTTT. This encodes CASSQDLGTGNTEAFF.

This clone was detected only once. V usage is TRBV7-9 and J usage is TRBJ1-4; D gene uncertain. This CDR3 has 16 residues. Germline loops: CDR1 SEHNR, CDR2 FQNEAQ (reference sequence). Trimming took off 6 bases at V and 6 bases at J, with 20 bases between the two ends. For the CDR3, the DNA is TGTGCCAGCAGTACTAGCAGTACGGGTGGGGATGAAAAACTGTTTTTT. This encodes CASSTSSTGGDEKLFF.

This chain links TRBV4-1 with TRBJ2-5, with a weak D call TRBD2 (6 bases). CDR1 and CDR2 from the germline V gene are MGHRA and YSYEKL. Trimming removed 3 bases from V and 5 bases from J, with 19 bases in between. The CDR3 loop spans 16 amino acids. CDR3 DNA sequence: TGCGCCAGCAGCCATCCTTTGGGGGGTTCCCAGGAGACCCAGTACTTC. Protein sequence: CASSHPLGGSQETQYF.

This chain uses TRBV28 with TRBJ1-4, with 8 bases aligning to TRBD1. In germline, CDR1 is MDHEN, CDR2 SYDVKM. This CDR3 is 13 amino acids long. V lost 6 bases to trimming and J lost 8 bases; unmatched junction nucleotides: 5. The CDR3 spells CASSPQGEEKLFF. In DNA, the CDR3 is TGTGCCAGCAGCCCACAGGGGGAGGAAAAACTGTTTTTT. Variable domain in full (rest from reference TRBV28 and TRBJ1-4): DVKVTQSSRYLVKRTGEKVFLECVQDMDHENMFWYRQDPGLGLRLIYFSYDVKMKEKGDIPEGYSVSREKKERFSLILESASTNQTSMYLCASSPQGEEKLFFGSGTQLSVL.

This chain connects TRBV28 to TRBJ1-2; possibly TRBD1 for D (6 bases). The CDR3 has 14 amino acids. V was clipped by 6 bases and J by 5 bases, with 16 bases between them. Germline CDR1 is MDHEN and CDR2 is SYDVKM. CDR3 sequence reads: CASRVIDRTYGYTF. The CDR3, as DNA: TGTGCCAGCAGAGTAATCGACAGGACATATGGCTACACCTTC.

The rearrangement joins TRBV19 to TRBJ1-1, with D possibly matching TRBD1 (6 bases). Trimming removed 3 bases at V and 5 bases at J, with 22 bases between. There are 17 residues in the CDR3. Germline CDR1 and CDR2: LNHDA and SQIVND (reference sequence). The CDR3, as DNA: TGTGCCAGTAGTATGGTATCAGGGCCAGGGGTAAGGACTGAAGCTTTCTTT. This encodes CASSMVSGPGVRTEAFF.

The chain links TRBV6-5 to TRBJ1-1, with D perhaps matching TRBD1 (5 bases). The germline gives CDR1 MNHEY, CDR2 SVGAGI. The CDR3 covers 14 residues. V lost 1 base and J lost 5, with 11 bases in between. CDR3 residues: CASSYLGEGTEAFF. For the CDR3, the DNA is TGTGCCAGCAGTTACTTGGGGGAAGGGACTGAAGCTTTCTTT.

The rearrangement joins TRBV10-2 to TRBJ2-1; 12 nucleotides align to TRBD2. The CDR3 runs 14 residues. V gave up 7 bases and J gave up 6 bases; unmatched junction bases: 4. CDR1 WSHSY and CDR2 SAAADI come from the germline V gene. CDR3 residues: CASKPGLAGNEQFF. The CDR3, as DNA: TGCGCCAGCAAACCGGGACTAGCGGGCAATGAGCAGTTCTTC.

The chain recombines TRBV6-5 with TRBJ1-2; D gene ambiguous. Germline lookup yields CDR1 MNHEY and CDR2 SVGAGI. CDR3 length: 14 residues. V lost 6 bases and J lost 5, with 16 bases in between. CDR3: CASSYQSVSYGYTF. In DNA, the CDR3 is TGTGCCAGCAGCTATCAGTCGGTTTCATATGGCTACACCTTC.

V is TRBV6-1 and J is TRBJ2-3; maybe TRBD2 (5 bases). This CDR3 is built from 12 residues. Germline CDR1 MNHNS, CDR2 SASEGT. V lost 7 bases and J 5 bases, leaving 10 bases between the germline ends. The DNA of the CDR3 is TGTGCCAGCAACCTACTAGGAGATACGCAGTATTTT. Amino acids: CASNLLGDTQYF.